Each of the 10 T cell receptor beta chains below was sequenced from the same sample in a study of CD8 T cells in ankylosing spondylitis. Study-level findings and limits: What seemed typical of ankylosing spondylitis blood was a TCR beta motif built from roughly 8 highly homologous variants.

Antigen specificity for these receptors is unknown. Each CDR3 protein is one row after TCRdb ran MiXCR on the 5' RACE reads. This table has a few hundred thousand distinct CDR3 sequences, about 22% appearing once. Sequencing input: blood, either unsorted or a sorted T cell fraction (not recorded which). These TCRs come from a male donor with ankylosing spondylitis.

This chain connects TRBV28 to TRBJ2-2, with TRBD1 as a possible D gene (6 bases). CDR3 size: 12 residues. Per germline, CDR1 MDHEN and CDR2 SYDVKM. V gave up 8 bases and J gave up 7 bases, with 11 bases separating them. This CDR3 reads CASYRADGELFF. CDR3 nucleotides: TGTGCCAGCTACAGGGCCGACGGGGAGCTGTTTTTT. Together with reference TRBV28 and TRBJ2-2, the CDR3 gives the full variable domain: DVKVTQSSRYLVKRTGEKVFLECVQDMDHENMFWYRQDPGLGLRLIYFSYDVKMKEKGDIPEGYSVSREKKERFSLILESASTNQTSMYLCASYRADGELFFGEGSRLTVL.

Concerning this clonotype itself: A junction boundary mismatches the germline segment, possibly from a read error. This sequence joins TRBV12-3 or TRBV12-4 and TRBJ2-3; 9 nucleotides align to TRBD2. This CDR3 comprises 17 residues. The CDR3 DNA follows: TGTGCCAGCAGCCCGCTAGCGGGAAGACAGGGCACAGATGCGCAGTATTTT. Its translation is CASSPLAGRQGTDAQYF.

This clonotype has just a few counts. This chain connects TRBV15 to TRBJ1-6; D is ambiguous. The CDR3 has 16 residues. Germline lookup yields CDR1 LNHNV and CDR2 YYDKDF (reference sequence). V shed 0 bases and J shed 5 bases, with 11 bases lying between them. CDR3 loop: CATSRDLASNNSPLHF. The DNA for the CDR3 is TGTGCCACCAGCAGAGATCTCGCTTCAAATAATTCACCCCTCCACTTT.

The J gene is TRBJ2-1, the V gene TRBV20-1; TRBD2 agrees at 11 bases. V lost 1 base to trimming and J lost 4 bases; unmatched junction nucleotides: 0. This CDR3 contains 14 residues. Germline V gives CDR1 DFQATT, CDR2 SNEGSKA (reference sequence). The CDR3 loop is CSARGTSGYNEQFF. The CDR3 nucleotides are TGCAGTGCTAGAGGGACTAGCGGGTACAATGAGCAGTTCTTC.

The chain joins TRBV14 to TRBJ2-1, with D possibly being TRBD1 or TRBD2 (5 bases each). Trimming removed 2 bases at V and 3 bases at J, with 17 bases between. The CDR3 runs to 17 residues. Germline V gene lookup returns CDR1 SGHDN and CDR2 FVKESK. CDR3 nucleotide sequence: TGTGCCAGCAGCCAAAGGGGACCTGGGACGCTCTACAATGAGCAGTTCTTC. This sequence encodes CASSQRGPGTLYNEQFF.

This clonotype was picked up many times. V usage is TRBV28 and J usage is TRBJ2-7, with D possibly being TRBD1 (5 bases). Germline V gene lookup returns CDR1 MDHEN and CDR2 SYDVKM. This CDR3 region has 16 residues. The V and J ends lost 7 bases and 5 bases respectively, with 24 bases between them. The DNA for the CDR3 is TGTGCCAGCACTTCACAAATGATCCCAGGGATCCACGAGCAGTACTTC. It is translated as CASTSQMIPGIHEQYF.

The V call is TRBV24-1, the J call TRBJ2-7; D possibly corresponds to TRBD1 (6 bases). Trimming took 4 bases from V and 3 from J, leaving 15 bases between them. The CDR3 covers 15 residues. Germline CDR1 is KGHDR and CDR2 is SFDVKD. The CDR3 sequence: CATSDGTGRGYEQYF. In DNA form, the CDR3 reads TGTGCCACCAGTGACGGAACCGGCAGGGGCTACGAGCAGTACTTC.

The chain recombines TRBV9 with TRBJ1-1, with TRBD1 as a possible D gene (6 bases). The CDR3 consists of 16 residues. The ends were cut back, 0 bases at V and 7 bases at J, with 19 bases in the middle. Germline V lookup: CDR1 SGDLS, CDR2 YYNGEE. DNA of the CDR3: TGTGCCAGCAGCGTAGACACCGGGACACCGGTCGGTGAAGCTTTCTTT. As protein: CASSVDTGTPVGEAFF.

Ten or more counts support this clonotype. The chain links TRBV7-2 to TRBJ2-5; TRBD2 agrees at 9 bases. Trimming removed 5 bases from V and 5 bases from J; junction bases left unmatched: 9. Germline V gives CDR1 SGHTA, CDR2 FQGNSA. This CDR3 contains 15 residues. CDR3 bases: TGTGCCAGCAGCCTTGGTGCGGGAGGGCCGGAGACCCAGTACTTC. Its translation: CASSLGAGGPETQYF.

This clonotype occurred many times. The chain employs TRBV29-1 and TRBJ2-7, with 7 bases identical to TRBD1. The CDR3 sequence is 13 residues long. Looked up from germline, CDR1 is SQVTM and CDR2 is ANQGSEA. J gave up 2 bases and V 7 bases, and 8 bases lay outside the gene matches. CDR3 sequence: CSGGTASPYEQYF. The CDR3 DNA sequence: TGCAGCGGGGGGACAGCCTCCCCCTACGAGCAGTACTTC.